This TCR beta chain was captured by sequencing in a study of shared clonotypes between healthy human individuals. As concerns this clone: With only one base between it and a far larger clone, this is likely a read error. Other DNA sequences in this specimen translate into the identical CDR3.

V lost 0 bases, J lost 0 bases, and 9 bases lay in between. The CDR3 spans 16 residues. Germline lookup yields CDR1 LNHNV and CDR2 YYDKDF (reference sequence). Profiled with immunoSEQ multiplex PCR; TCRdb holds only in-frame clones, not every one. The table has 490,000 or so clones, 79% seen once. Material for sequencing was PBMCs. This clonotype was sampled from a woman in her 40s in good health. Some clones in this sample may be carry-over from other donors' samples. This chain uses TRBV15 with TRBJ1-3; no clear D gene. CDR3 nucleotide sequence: TGTGCCACCAGCAGAGATGCTGGACCCTCTGGAAACACCATATATTTT. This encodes CATSRDAGPSGNTIYF.